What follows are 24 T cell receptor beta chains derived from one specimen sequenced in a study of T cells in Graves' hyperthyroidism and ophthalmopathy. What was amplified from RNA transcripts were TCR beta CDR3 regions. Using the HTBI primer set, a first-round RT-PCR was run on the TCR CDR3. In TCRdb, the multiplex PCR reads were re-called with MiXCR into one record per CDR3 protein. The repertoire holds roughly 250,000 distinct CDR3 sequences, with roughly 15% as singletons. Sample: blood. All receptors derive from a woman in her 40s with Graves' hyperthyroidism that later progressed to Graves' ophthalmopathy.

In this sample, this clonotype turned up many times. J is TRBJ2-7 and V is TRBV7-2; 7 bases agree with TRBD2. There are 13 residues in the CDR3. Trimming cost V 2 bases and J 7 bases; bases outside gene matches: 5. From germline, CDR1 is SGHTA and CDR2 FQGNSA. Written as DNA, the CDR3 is TGTGCCAGCAGCTTATCCGGGACTACAGAGCAGTACTTC. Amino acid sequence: CASSLSGTTEQYF.

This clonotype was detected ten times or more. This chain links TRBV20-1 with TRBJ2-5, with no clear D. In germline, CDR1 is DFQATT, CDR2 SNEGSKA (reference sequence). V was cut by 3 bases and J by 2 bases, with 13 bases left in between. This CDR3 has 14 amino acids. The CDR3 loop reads CSASFSTRQETQYF. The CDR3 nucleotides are TGCAGTGCTAGTTTCTCGACCAGACAAGAGACCCAGTACTTC.

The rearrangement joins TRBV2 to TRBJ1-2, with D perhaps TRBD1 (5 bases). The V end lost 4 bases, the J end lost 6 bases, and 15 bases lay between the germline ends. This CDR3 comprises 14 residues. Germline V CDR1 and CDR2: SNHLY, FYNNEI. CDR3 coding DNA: TGTGCCAGCAGTGGGGGAGGGGCCGGGGATGGCTACACCTTC. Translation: CASSGGGAGDGYTF.

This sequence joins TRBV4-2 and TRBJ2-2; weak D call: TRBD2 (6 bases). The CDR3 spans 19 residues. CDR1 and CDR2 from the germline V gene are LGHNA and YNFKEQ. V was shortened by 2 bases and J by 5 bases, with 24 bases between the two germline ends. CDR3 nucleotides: TGTGCCAGCAGCCAACCGGGTTGGAGGGGACCATCCCTGACCGGGGAGCTGTTTTTT. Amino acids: CASSQPGWRGPSLTGELFF.

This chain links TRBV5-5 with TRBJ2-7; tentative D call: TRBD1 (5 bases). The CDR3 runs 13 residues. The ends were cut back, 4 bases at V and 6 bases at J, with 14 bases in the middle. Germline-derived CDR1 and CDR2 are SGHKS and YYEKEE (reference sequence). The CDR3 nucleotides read TGTGCCAGCAGCCCCGGACACCTCTCCGAGCAGTACTTC. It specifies CASSPGHLSEQYF.

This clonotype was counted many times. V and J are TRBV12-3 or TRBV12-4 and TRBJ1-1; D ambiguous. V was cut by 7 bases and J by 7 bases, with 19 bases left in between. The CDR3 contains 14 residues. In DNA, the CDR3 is TGTGCCAGCACCCCAGCAGTCGTGTCCGATGAAGCTTTCTTT. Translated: CASTPAVVSDEAFF.

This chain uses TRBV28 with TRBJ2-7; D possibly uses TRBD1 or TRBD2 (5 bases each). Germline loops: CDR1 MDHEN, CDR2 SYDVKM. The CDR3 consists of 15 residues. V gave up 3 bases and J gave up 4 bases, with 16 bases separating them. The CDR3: CASSLGPPQDYEQYF. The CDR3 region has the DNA TGTGCCAGCAGTTTGGGACCACCTCAGGATTACGAGCAGTACTTC.

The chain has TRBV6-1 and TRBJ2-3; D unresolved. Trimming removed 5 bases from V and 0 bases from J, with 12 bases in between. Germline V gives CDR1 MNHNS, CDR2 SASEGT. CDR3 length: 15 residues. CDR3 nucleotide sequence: TGTGCCAGCAGTCCGACGGTGACTAGCACAGATACGCAGTATTTT. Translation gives CASSPTVTSTDTQYF.

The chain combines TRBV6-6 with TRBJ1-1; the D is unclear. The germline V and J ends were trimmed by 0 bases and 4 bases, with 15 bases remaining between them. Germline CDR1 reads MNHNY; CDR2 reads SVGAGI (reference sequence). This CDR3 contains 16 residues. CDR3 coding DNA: TGTGCCAGCAGTTACTCGATTTACGGAGCGAGCACTGAAGCTTTCTTT. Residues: CASSYSIYGASTEAFF.

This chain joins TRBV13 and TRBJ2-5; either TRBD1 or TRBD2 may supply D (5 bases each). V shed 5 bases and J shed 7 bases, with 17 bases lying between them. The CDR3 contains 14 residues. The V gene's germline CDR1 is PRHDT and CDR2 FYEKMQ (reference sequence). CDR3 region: CASSTGTAMRTQYF. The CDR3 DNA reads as TGTGCCAGCAGCACCGGGACGGCGATGCGGACCCAGTACTTC. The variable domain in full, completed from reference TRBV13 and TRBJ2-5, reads AAGVIQSPRHLIKEKRETATLKCYPIPRHDTVYWYQQGPGQDPQFLISFYEKMQSDKGSIPDRFSAQQFSDYHSELNMSSLELGDSALYFCASSTGTAMRTQYFGPGTRLLVL.

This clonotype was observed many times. CDR3 coding DNA: TGTGCCAGCAGCTCGGTGGGACAGGGGAAGTACAATGAGCAGTTCTTC. Translation: CASSSVGQGKYNEQFF. The rearrangement uses TRBV11-2 and TRBJ2-1; 10 nucleotides align to TRBD1. The CDR3 covers 16 residues. The germline V gene has CDR1 SGHAT and CDR2 FQNNGV. V gave up 4 bases and J gave up 4 bases; unmatched junction bases: 7. The full variable domain, with the rest looked up from reference TRBV11-2 and TRBJ2-1, is EAGVAQSPRYKIIEKRQSVAFWCNPISGHATLYWYQQILGQGPKLLIQFQNNGVVDDSQLPKDRFSAERLKGVDSTLKIQPAKLEDSAVYLCASSSVGQGKYNEQFFGPGTRLTVL.

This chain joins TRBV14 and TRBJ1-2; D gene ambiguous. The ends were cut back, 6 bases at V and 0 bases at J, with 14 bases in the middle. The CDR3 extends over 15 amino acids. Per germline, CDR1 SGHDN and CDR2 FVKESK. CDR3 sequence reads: CASRPTGRSNYGYTF. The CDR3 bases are TGTGCCAGCAGGCCTACCGGCCGATCTAACTATGGCTACACCTTC.

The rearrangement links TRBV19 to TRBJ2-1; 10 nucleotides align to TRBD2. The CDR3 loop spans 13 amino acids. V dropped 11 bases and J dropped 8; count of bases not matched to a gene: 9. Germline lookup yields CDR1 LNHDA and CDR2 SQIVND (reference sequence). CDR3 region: CAGMPSGSHEQFF. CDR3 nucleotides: TGTGCCGGTATGCCTAGCGGGAGTCATGAGCAGTTCTTC.

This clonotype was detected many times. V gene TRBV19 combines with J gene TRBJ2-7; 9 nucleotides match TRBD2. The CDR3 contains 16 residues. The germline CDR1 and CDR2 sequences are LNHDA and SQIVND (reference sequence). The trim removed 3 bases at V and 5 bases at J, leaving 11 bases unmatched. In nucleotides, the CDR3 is TGTGCCAGTAGTATCTCGACCCGTAGCGGGAGCGACGAGCAGTACTTC. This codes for CASSISTRSGSDEQYF.

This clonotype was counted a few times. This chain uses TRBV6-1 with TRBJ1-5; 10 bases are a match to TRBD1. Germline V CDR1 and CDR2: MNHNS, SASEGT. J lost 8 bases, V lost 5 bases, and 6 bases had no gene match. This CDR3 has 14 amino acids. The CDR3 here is CASSRQGADKPQHF. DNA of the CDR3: TGTGCCAGCAGTAGACAGGGGGCGGATAAGCCCCAGCATTTT.

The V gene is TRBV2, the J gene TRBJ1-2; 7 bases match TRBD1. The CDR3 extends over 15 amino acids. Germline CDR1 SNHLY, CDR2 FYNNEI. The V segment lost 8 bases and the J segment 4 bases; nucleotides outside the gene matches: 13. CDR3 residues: CASLPGQRGTYGYTF. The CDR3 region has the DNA TGTGCCAGCCTACCGGGACAGAGGGGAACCTATGGCTACACCTTC.

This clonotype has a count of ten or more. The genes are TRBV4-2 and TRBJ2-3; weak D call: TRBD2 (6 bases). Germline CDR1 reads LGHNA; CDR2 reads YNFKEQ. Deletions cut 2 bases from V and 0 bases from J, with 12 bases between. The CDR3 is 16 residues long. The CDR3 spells CASSQRSAGSTDTQYF. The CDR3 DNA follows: TGTGCCAGCAGCCAACGGTCGGCGGGAAGCACAGATACGCAGTATTTT.

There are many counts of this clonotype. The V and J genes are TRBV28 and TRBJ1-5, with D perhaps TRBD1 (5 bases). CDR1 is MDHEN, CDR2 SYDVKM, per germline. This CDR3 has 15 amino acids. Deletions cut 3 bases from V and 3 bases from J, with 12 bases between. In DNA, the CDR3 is TGTGCCAGCAGTTTTAGAAGGGACCTCAATCAGCCCCAGCATTTT. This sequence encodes CASSFRRDLNQPQHF.

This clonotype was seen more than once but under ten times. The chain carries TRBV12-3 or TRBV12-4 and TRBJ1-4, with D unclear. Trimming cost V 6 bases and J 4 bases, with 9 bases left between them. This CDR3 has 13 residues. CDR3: CASSGGVNEKLFF. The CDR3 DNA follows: TGTGCCAGCAGCGGCGGGGTTAATGAAAAACTGTTTTTT.

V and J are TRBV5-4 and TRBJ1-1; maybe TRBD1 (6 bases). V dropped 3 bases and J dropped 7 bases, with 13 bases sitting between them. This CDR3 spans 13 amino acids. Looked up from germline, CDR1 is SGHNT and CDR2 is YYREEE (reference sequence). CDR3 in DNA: TGTGCCAGCAGCTCCAGGGGAACGAGTGAAGCTTTCTTT. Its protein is CASSSRGTSEAFF.

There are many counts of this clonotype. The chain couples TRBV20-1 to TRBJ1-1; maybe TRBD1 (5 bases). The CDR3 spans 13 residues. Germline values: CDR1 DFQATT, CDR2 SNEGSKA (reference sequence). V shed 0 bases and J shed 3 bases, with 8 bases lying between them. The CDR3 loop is CSAREPGHTEAFF. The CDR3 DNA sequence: TGCAGTGCTAGAGAACCGGGGCACACTGAAGCTTTCTTT.

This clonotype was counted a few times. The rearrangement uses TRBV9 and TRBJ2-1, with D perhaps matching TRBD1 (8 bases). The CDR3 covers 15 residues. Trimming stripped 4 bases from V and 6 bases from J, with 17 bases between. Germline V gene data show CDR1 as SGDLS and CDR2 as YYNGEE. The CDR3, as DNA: TGTGCCAGCAGCCAGGGGGCGGGAGCGAGCAATGAGCAGTTCTTC. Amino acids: CASSQGAGASNEQFF.

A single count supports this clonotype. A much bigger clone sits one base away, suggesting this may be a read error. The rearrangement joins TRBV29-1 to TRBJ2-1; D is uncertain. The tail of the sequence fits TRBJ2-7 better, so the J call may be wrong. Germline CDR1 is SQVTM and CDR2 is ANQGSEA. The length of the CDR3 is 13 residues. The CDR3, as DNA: TGCAGCGTTGAGAGTCTTAGCAGCAATGAGCAGTACTTC. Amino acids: CSVESLSSNEQYF.

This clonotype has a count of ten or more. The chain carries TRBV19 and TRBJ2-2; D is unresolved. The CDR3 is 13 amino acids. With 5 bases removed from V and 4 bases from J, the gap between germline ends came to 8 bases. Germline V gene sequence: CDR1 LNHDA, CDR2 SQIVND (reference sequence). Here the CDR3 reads CASSPLGTGELFF. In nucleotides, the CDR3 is TGTGCCAGTAGTCCACTGGGCACCGGGGAGCTGTTTTTT.